Shown below are 26 T cell receptor beta chains from a single sample sequenced in a study of control samples from healthy donors and cancer patients. Measured with immunoSEQ multiplex PCR; TCRdb has only the in-frame clones, and not every one. The sample comprises roughly 120,000 clones, approximately 94% of which are singletons, and 3.6% rests with the top ten. Sequencing used blood. The source is a man aged 25-45 years in good health.

This rearrangement joins TRBV19 to TRBJ1-2, with D perhaps TRBD1 (5 bases). There are 14 residues in the CDR3. In germline, CDR1 is LNHDA, CDR2 SQIVND (reference sequence). Trimming took off 6 bases at V and 3 bases at J, with 14 bases between the two ends. The CDR3 loop reads CASRLMGLDYGYTF. CDR3 coding DNA: TGTGCCAGTAGGCTGATGGGGCTGGACTATGGCTACACCTTC.

The chain carries TRBV19 and TRBJ1-1; 7 bases match TRBD1. In germline, CDR1 is LNHDA, CDR2 SQIVND (reference sequence). CDR3 length: 16 amino acids. J was trimmed by 0 bases and V by 6 bases; bases with no gene match: 10. The CDR3 DNA reads as TGTGCCAGTAGCCGATGGACAGGAACATTGAACACTGAAGCTTTCTTT. This sequence encodes CASSRWTGTLNTEAFF. Complete variable domain (other parts from reference TRBV19 and TRBJ1-1): DGGITQSPKYLFRKEGQNVTLSCEQNLNHDAMYWYRQDPGQGLRLIYYSQIVNDFQKGDIAEGYSVSREKKESFPLTVTSAQKNPTAFYLCASSRWTGTLNTEAFFGQGTRLTVV.

This chain joins TRBV6-5 and TRBJ1-6, with D possibly matching TRBD1 (6 bases). Germline CDR1 reads MNHEY; CDR2 reads SVGAGI. CDR3 length: 15 residues. Trimming shortened V by 0 bases and J by 3 bases, and 6 bases separated the two germline ends. This CDR3 reads CASSYSQGYNSPLHF. In DNA, the CDR3 is TGTGCCAGCAGTTACTCACAGGGCTATAATTCACCCCTCCACTTT.

This chain links TRBV7-2 with TRBJ1-6; D gene ambiguous. The CDR3 runs to 15 residues. V lost 3 bases and J 3 bases, leaving 9 bases between the germline ends. Germline V gives CDR1 SGHTA, CDR2 FQGNSA. The CDR3 here is CASSFAGFYNSPLHF. CDR3 nucleotide sequence: TGTGCCAGCAGCTTTGCGGGGTTCTATAATTCACCCCTCCACTTT.

The genes are TRBV5-4 and TRBJ1-1; weak D call: TRBD1 (5 bases). Germline values: CDR1 SGHNT, CDR2 YYREEE (reference sequence). The CDR3 totals 14 residues. V was trimmed by 0 bases and J by 3 bases, leaving 9 bases between them. This CDR3 is CASSLGGDDTEAFF. CDR3 bases: TGTGCCAGCAGCTTGGGAGGGGATGACACTGAAGCTTTCTTT.

The CDR3 loop reads CAWSMTNTGELFF. The CDR3 nucleotides read TGTGCCTGGAGTATGACGAACACCGGGGAGCTGTTTTTT. The chain couples TRBV30 to TRBJ2-2, with D unclear. The CDR3 is 13 amino acids. CDR1 and CDR2 from the germline V gene are GTSNPN and SVGIG (reference sequence). Trimming removed 2 bases from V and 0 bases from J, with 4 bases in between.

V and J are TRBV18 and TRBJ1-2, with D possibly matching TRBD1 (5 bases). The CDR3 runs to 14 residues. V dropped 1 base and J dropped 5 bases, with 11 bases sitting between them. Germline V CDR1 and CDR2: KGHSH, LQKENI. DNA for the CDR3: TGTGCCAGCTCACCACAGCCAGGGAGTTATGGCTACACCTTC. Its translation: CASSPQPGSYGYTF.

V is TRBV3-1 (or the pseudogene TRBV3-2) and J is TRBJ2-2; D remains unclear. There are 14 residues in the CDR3. V was trimmed by 0 bases and J by 1 base, leaving 3 bases between them. Germline V gene lookup returns CDR1 LGHDT and CDR2 YNNKEL (reference sequence). CDR3: CASSQELNTGELFF. CDR3 in DNA: TGTGCCAGCAGCCAAGAACTGAACACCGGGGAGCTGTTTTTT.

V gene TRBV11-1 combines with J gene TRBJ1-1, with a possible D match to TRBD1 (5 bases). Trimming left V 5 bases short and J 6 bases short, with 13 bases between. This CDR3 spans 13 amino acids. Germline CDR1 and CDR2: SGHAT and FQDESV (reference sequence). The CDR3: CASSNIGAAEAFF. The DNA of the CDR3 is TGTGCCAGCAGCAACATAGGGGCGGCTGAAGCTTTCTTT.

The chain has TRBV27 and TRBJ2-2; possibly TRBD2 for D (6 bases). The V end was cut by 0 bases, the J end by 4 bases, with 9 bases between. The V gene's germline CDR1 is MNHEY and CDR2 SMNVEV (reference sequence). CDR3 size: 15 residues. The CDR3 region has the DNA TGTGCCAGCAGTTTATCTCCGGAGGGCACCGGGGAGCTGTTTTTT. The encoded protein is CASSLSPEGTGELFF.

The genes are TRBV9 and TRBJ2-7; weak D call: TRBD1 (6 bases). V was trimmed by 0 bases and J by 3 bases, leaving 10 bases between them. The length of the CDR3 is 14 residues. Germline V gives CDR1 SGDLS, CDR2 YYNGEE. CDR3 protein: CASSVGTDIYEQYF. The CDR3 DNA reads TGTGCCAGCAGCGTAGGGACAGATATCTACGAGCAGTACTTC. Complete variable domain (other parts from reference TRBV9 and TRBJ2-7): DSGVTQTPKHLITATGQRVTLRCSPRSGDLSVYWYQQSLDQGLQFLIQYYNGEERAKGNILERFSAQQFPDLHSELNLSSLELGDSALYFCASSVGTDIYEQYFGPGTRLTVT.

The chain combines TRBV19 with TRBJ1-2, with 7 bases that match TRBD1. Per germline, CDR1 LNHDA and CDR2 SQIVND (reference sequence). With 3 bases clipped from V and 8 bases from J, the junction kept 12 bases outside the gene matches. This CDR3 region has 15 residues. The CDR3 DNA follows: TGTGCCAGTAGTATCGTTGGGGCAGGGGGGTCGGGCTACACCTTC. Its protein is CASSIVGAGGSGYTF.

This sequence joins TRBV27 and TRBJ2-2, with TRBD2 matching 11 bases. Unmatched junction bases numbered 3, after V lost 2 bases and J lost 4 bases. CDR1 and CDR2 from the germline V gene are MNHEY and SMNVEV (reference sequence). The CDR3 extends over 16 amino acids. The CDR3 is CASSLGLAGGTGELFF. The CDR3 region has the DNA TGTGCCAGCAGTTTAGGACTAGCGGGTGGCACCGGGGAGCTGTTTTTT.

The chain carries TRBV5-4 and TRBJ1-4, with TRBD1 as a possible D gene (5 bases). The CDR3 is made up of 16 amino acids. Germline V gene sequence: CDR1 SGHNT, CDR2 YYREEE (reference sequence). Trimming left V 1 base short and J 0 bases short, with 10 bases between. The CDR3 is CASSLTGASTNEKLFF. CDR3 DNA: TGTGCCAGCAGCTTGACAGGAGCCTCAACTAATGAAAAACTGTTTTTT.

The chain joins TRBV12-3 or TRBV12-4 to TRBJ2-7; no reliable D call. V was trimmed by 6 bases and J by 1 base, leaving 10 bases between them. The CDR3 is 13 residues long. In DNA, the CDR3 is TGTGCCAGCAGCCCGACCGAATCCTACGAGCAGTACTTC. Translating it yields CASSPTESYEQYF.

This clone was seen just once. CDR3 bases: TGTGCCACCAGCAGGGGACAGTACACTGAAGCTTTCTTT. Its translation: CATSRGQYTEAFF. The rearrangement links TRBV15 to TRBJ1-1, with 7 bases aligning to TRBD1. CDR3 length equals 13 residues. The V gene's germline CDR1 is LNHNV and CDR2 YYDKDF (reference sequence). The J segment lost 3 bases and the V segment lost 3 bases, leaving 1 base of the junction unmatched.

The chain combines TRBV5-1 with TRBJ1-1; 9 nucleotides line up with TRBD1. V shed 5 bases, J shed 6 bases, and the junction held 8 bases outside the gene matches. This CDR3 has 14 amino acids. CDR1 SGHRS and CDR2 YFSETQ come from the germline V gene. The CDR3 nucleotides are TGCGCCAGCAGATCCGGGACAGGGACCCCTGAAGCTTTCTTT. Its protein product is CASRSGTGTPEAFF. Full variable domain (remainder filled in from reference TRBV5-1 and TRBJ1-1): KAGVTQTPRYLIKTRGQQVTLSCSPISGHRSVSWYQQTPGQGLQFLFEYFSETQRNKGNFPGRFSGRQFSNSRSEMNVSTLELGDSALYLCASRSGTGTPEAFFGQGTRLTVV.

This chain links TRBV7-3 with TRBJ1-5; D remains unclear. The V gene lost 1 base and the J gene lost 2 bases, with 6 bases spanning the gap. The CDR3 contains 14 residues. CDR1 SGHTA and CDR2 FQGTGA come from the germline V gene. CDR3 nucleotides: TGTGCCAGCAGCTTAAGCCACGGCAATCAGCCCCAGCATTTT. Translated: CASSLSHGNQPQHF.

This clone was counted between two and nine times. CDR3 amino acids: CASSIRLRQRPYNSPLHF. As DNA, the CDR3 is TGTGCCAGTAGTATAAGGTTGAGACAGAGACCCTATAATTCACCCCTCCACTTT. The genes are TRBV19 and TRBJ1-6; maybe TRBD1 (5 bases). V lost 2 bases to trimming and J lost 2 bases, with 16 bases between them. The V gene's germline CDR1 is LNHDA and CDR2 SQIVND (reference sequence). CDR3 size: 18 residues.

The chain joins TRBV11-2 to TRBJ2-5; D is ambiguous. CDR3 length: 15 amino acids. The germline CDR1 and CDR2 sequences are SGHAT and FQNNGV. Deletions cut 8 bases from V and 1 base from J, with 17 bases between. The CDR3 spells CASGKKVAGQETQYF. CDR3 in DNA: TGTGCCAGCGGGAAGAAGGTAGCAGGCCAAGAGACCCAGTACTTC.

V and J are TRBV28 and TRBJ2-7, with D tentatively TRBD1 or TRBD2 (5 bases each). Trimming pared 4 bases from V and 2 bases from J, leaving 12 bases between. The CDR3 spans 14 residues. CDR1 and CDR2 from the germline V gene are MDHEN and SYDVKM. CDR3 nucleotides: TGTGCCAGCAGTTCCGGGACCTTCCCCTACGAGCAGTACTTC. This sequence encodes CASSSGTFPYEQYF. Filled out from reference TRBV28 and TRBJ2-7, the complete variable domain reads DVKVTQSSRYLVKRTGEKVFLECVQDMDHENMFWYRQDPGLGLRLIYFSYDVKMKEKGDIPEGYSVSREKKERFSLILESASTNQTSMYLCASSSGTFPYEQYFGPGTRLTVT.

The chain employs TRBV24-1 and TRBJ2-5, with 11 nucleotides matching TRBD1. There are 15 residues in the CDR3. CDR1 is KGHDR and CDR2 is SFDVKD in the germline V gene. J was trimmed by 4 bases and V by 3 bases; bases with no gene match: 3. The chain's CDR3 is CATSDPGQGGETQYF. Here the CDR3 DNA reads TGTGCCACCAGTGATCCGGGACAGGGGGGAGAGACCCAGTACTTC.

The CDR3 DNA is TGTGCCAGCAGCTTAACGACTAACAGGGGGCAGTCCTACGAGCAGTACTTC. Its translation: CASSLTTNRGQSYEQYF. This chain links TRBV7-9 with TRBJ2-7, with 9 bases identical to TRBD1. Trimming took 2 bases from V and 1 from J; bases not matched to a gene: 9. CDR3 length equals 17 residues. Germline CDR1 reads SEHNR; CDR2 reads FQNEAQ (reference sequence).

The rearrangement uses TRBV27 and TRBJ1-3; no clear D. Germline V gene sequence: CDR1 MNHEY, CDR2 SMNVEV (reference sequence). The CDR3 spans 16 residues. V was trimmed by 2 bases and J by 4 bases, leaving 15 bases between them. The CDR3 loop is CASSLLPGMPGNTIYF. In DNA form, the CDR3 reads TGTGCCAGCAGTTTACTCCCCGGAATGCCCGGAAACACCATATATTTT.

The genes are TRBV9 and TRBJ2-6; TRBD1 agrees at 9 bases. In germline, CDR1 is SGDLS, CDR2 YYNGEE. The CDR3 sequence is 18 residues long. J gave up 0 bases and V 3 bases, and 7 bases lay outside the gene matches. CDR3 in DNA: TGTGCCAGCAGCGCGACGACAGGGGGATCCTCTGGGGCCAACGTCCTGACTTTC. Translation gives CASSATTGGSSGANVLTF.

Only a few counts were recorded for this clone. The V call is TRBV28, the J call TRBJ2-7; D gene uncertain. CDR3 size: 13 residues. Per germline, CDR1 MDHEN and CDR2 SYDVKM. Trimming cost V 2 bases and J 3 bases, with 8 bases left between them. The DNA for the CDR3 is TGTGCCAGCAGTTTAAGGCAGTTCTACGAGCAGTACTTC. Protein product: CASSLRQFYEQYF.